This T cell receptor (beta chain) was obtained from a study of blood T cell repertoires in COVID-19. Study as a whole: Samples taken during acute and convalescent COVID-19 were collected in the United States, Italy and Spain. PBMCs, B-cell-depleted T cells, or T cells provided the cDNA or gDNA that made up the material.

Germline loops: CDR1 MNHEY, CDR2 SVGEGT. The CDR3 is 15 amino acids. The ends were cut back, 0 bases at V and 6 bases at J, with 12 bases in the middle. Authors' methods: Estimation of nucleated cell counts was performed using reference gene primer amplification. The data were produced by immunoSEQ multiplex PCR, yet TCRdb's version contains in-frame clones alone and is incomplete. The V and J calls and clone size come from that table; D and trimming were worked out from the DNA. This table has approximately 79,000 clones, more than 65% appearing once. This TCR was recovered from a woman between 45 and 65 years old with acute or convalescent COVID-19. The rearrangement uses TRBV6-2 or TRBV6-3 and TRBJ1-5; D call uncertain. The specimen sequenced was peripheral blood. CDR3 amino acids: CASSYSSEAGQPQHF. The CDR3 DNA is TGTGCCAGCAGTTACTCGAGCGAAGCTGGTCAGCCCCAGCATTTT.